The clone carrying this TCR beta chain was counted between two and nine times. Its target is not known. The source of the sample is a study of identical twins. General observations from the study: Less excess twin sharing appeared in beta out-of-frame sequences.

Healthy Caucasians made up all donors. With 5 bases removed from V and 2 bases from J, the gap between germline ends came to 21 bases. The CDR3 spans 17 residues. Per germline, CDR1 SGHAT and CDR2 FQDESV (reference sequence). In TCRdb, the 5' RACE reads were re-called with MiXCR into one record per CDR3 protein. This table has some 600,000 distinct CDR3 sequences, less than 9% appearing once. The same data also went into a second study, on yellow fever vaccine responses in identical twins.

Material for sequencing was PBMCs. The sequence derives from a woman aged 18-30 years in good health. The chain carries TRBV11-1 and TRBJ2-5; TRBD2 is a possible D gene (6 bases). The CDR3 region has the DNA TGTGCCAGCAGCAAGCTTTGGGCGGGGACCCCACAAGAGACCCAGTACTTC. Translated: CASSKLWAGTPQETQYF. The complete variable domain, with remaining parts taken from reference TRBV11-1 and TRBJ2-5, reads EAEVAQSPRYKITEKSQAVAFWCDPISGHATLYWYRQILGQGPELLVQFQDESVVDDSQLPKDRFSAERLKGVDSTLKIQPAELGDSAMYLCASSKLWAGTPQETQYFGPGTRLLVL.